These 3 T cell receptor beta chains were sequenced from one sample in a study of T cells after somatic rescue of genetic block. Data came from immunoSEQ multiplex PCR; TCRdb stores just in-frame clones and leaves some out. The sample includes under 150,000 clones, 85% to 95% of them seen just once. Sequenced: peripheral blood mononuclear cells (PBMCs). Source of these receptors: a woman younger than 30.

The rearrangement links TRBV5-1 to TRBJ1-5; TRBD1 agrees at 12 bases. After removal of 5 bases from V and 7 bases from J, the junction contained 7 bases not matched to a gene. CDR3 length equals 15 residues. Per germline, CDR1 SGHRS and CDR2 YFSETQ. Written as DNA, the CDR3 is TGCGCCAGCAGTCGGGGACAGGGGGCCAGACAGCCCCAGCATTTT. It yields the protein CASSRGQGARQPQHF.

V is TRBV7-2 and J is TRBJ2-7; the match to TRBD2 covers 10 bases. In germline, CDR1 is SGHTA, CDR2 FQGNSA. V lost 0 bases to trimming and J lost 2 bases; unmatched junction nucleotides: 4. The CDR3 is made up of 16 amino acids. The CDR3 region has the DNA TGTGCCAGCAGCTTAGCGAGCGGGGGGGCCCCCTACGAGCAGTACTTC. Its protein is CASSLASGGAPYEQYF. The full variable domain, completed using reference TRBV7-2 and TRBJ2-7, is GAGVSQSPSNKVTEKGKDVELRCDPISGHTALYWYRQSLGQGLEFLIYFQGNSAPDKSGLPSDRFSAERTGGSVSTLTIQRTQQEDSAVYLCASSLASGGAPYEQYFGPGTRLTVT.

This clone was seen more than once but under ten times. The rearrangement links TRBV7-2 to TRBJ1-1; D is uncertain. Germline V gene sequence: CDR1 SGHTA, CDR2 FQGNSA. The V end was cut by 4 bases, the J end by 6 bases, with 12 bases between. CDR3 length: 13 residues. The DNA for the CDR3 is TGTGCCAGCAGCTCCGGGCGTTGGGCTGAAGCTTTCTTT. It encodes CASSSGRWAEAFF.